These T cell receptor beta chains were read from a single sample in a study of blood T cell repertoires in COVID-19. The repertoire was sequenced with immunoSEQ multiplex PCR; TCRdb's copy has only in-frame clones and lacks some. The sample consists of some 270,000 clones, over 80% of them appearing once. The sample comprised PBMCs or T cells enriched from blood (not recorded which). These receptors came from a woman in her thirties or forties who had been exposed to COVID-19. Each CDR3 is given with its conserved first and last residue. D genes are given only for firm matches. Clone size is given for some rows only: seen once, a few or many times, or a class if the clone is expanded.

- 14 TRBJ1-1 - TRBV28 CASRTDRSNTEAFF TGTGCCAGCAGGACGGACAGATCCAACACTGAAGCTTTCTTT
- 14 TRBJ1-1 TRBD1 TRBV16 CASSRTGRDTEAFF TGTGCCAGCTCCCGGACAGGGAGGGACACTGAAGCTTTCTTT
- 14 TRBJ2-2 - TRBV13 CASSLVRYGGELFF TGTGCCAGCAGCTTAGTTCGGTACGGCGGGGAGCTGTTTTTT
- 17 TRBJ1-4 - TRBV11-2 CASSFSVLLSPNEKLFF TGTGCCAGCAGCTTTTCGGTCCTCCTCTCCCCTAATGAAAAACTGTTTTTT
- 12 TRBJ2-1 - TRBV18 CASSPSLAEQFF TGTGCCAGCTCACCATCTTTAGCCGAGCAGTTCTTC
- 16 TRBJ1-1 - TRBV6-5 CASSYSTGRVGTEAFF TGTGCCAGCAGTTACTCGACGGGCAGGGTGGGCACTGAAGCTTTCTTT
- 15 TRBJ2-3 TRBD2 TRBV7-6 CASSDPSGVADTQYF TGTGCCAGCAGCGACCCTAGCGGGGTGGCAGATACGCAGTATTTT
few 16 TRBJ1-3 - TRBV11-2 CASSYREGRSGNTIYF TGTGCCAGCAGCTACAGGGAAGGCCGCTCTGGAAACACCATATATTTT
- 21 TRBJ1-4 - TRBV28 CASSPHSRRGTRLITNEKLFF TGTGCCAGCAGTCCCCACTCGAGGCGGGGTACTCGTTTGATAACTAATGAAAAACTGTTTTTT
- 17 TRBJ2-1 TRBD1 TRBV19 CASSIGTARSSYNEQFF TGTGCCAGTAGTATCGGGACAGCCCGTAGTTCCTACAATGAGCAGTTCTTC
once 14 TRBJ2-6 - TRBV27 CASFNFSGANVLTF TGTGCCAGCTTTAACTTCTCTGGGGCCAACGTCCTGACTTTC
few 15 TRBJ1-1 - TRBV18 CASSPRAGRDTEAFF TGTGCCAGCTCCCCACGGGCGGGGAGGGACACTGAAGCTTTCTTT
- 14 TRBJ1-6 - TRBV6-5 CASSYFRYNSPLHF TGTGCCAGCAGTTATTTCCGGTATAATTCACCCCTCCACTTT
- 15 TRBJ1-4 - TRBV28 CASSADKLGAEKLFF TGTGCCAGCAGTGCAGACAAGTTGGGAGCTGAAAAACTGTTTTTT
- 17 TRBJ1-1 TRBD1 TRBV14 CASSHRTGVRKVTEAFF TGTGCCAGCAGCCACCGGACAGGTGTAAGGAAGGTCACTGAAGCTTTCTTT
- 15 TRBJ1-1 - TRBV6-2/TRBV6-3 CASSHRALRGTEAFF TGTGCCAGCAGTCACCGGGCCCTAAGGGGCACTGAAGCTTTCTTT